This note documents a single T cell receptor (beta chain) sequence. The antigen is not known. J was trimmed by 0 bases and V by 7 bases; bases with no gene match: 4. Germline V gene lookup returns CDR1 MRHNA and CDR2 SNTAGT. The CDR3 extends over 15 amino acids. Sample time point: week 11, during vaccination. Vaccination comprised doses that each held 300 ug of mutant IDH1 20-mer peptide, plus topical imiquimod. Produced via immunoSEQ multiplex PCR; TCRdb's table is partial and in-frame only. The sample has roughly 120,000 clones, about four fifths seen once; the top ten hold 5.5%. This sample stems from a study of a mutant IDH1 vaccine in newly diagnosed glioma.

This TCR came from a man aged 35-49 years with glioma. This chain uses TRBV6-4 with TRBJ2-3; 10 bases agree with TRBD2. This specimen consisted of PBMCs, obtained from a glioma patient whose treatment included an IDH1 peptide vaccine. The CDR3 DNA reads as TGTGCCAGCAAATATAGCGGGGGGAGCACAGATACGCAGTATTTT. Translated: CASKYSGGSTDTQYF.